This T cell receptor beta chain was sequenced in a study of blood T cell repertoires in COVID-19 (dated by TCRdb to 2020 to 2022). A note on the overall study: Collaborator samples came from the United States, Italy and Spain and covered acute and convalescent phases of COVID-19. The samples were drawn from two sources: the first 160 participants of the ongoing ImmuneRACE study, and some 1,300 subjects contributed by 6 global collaborators. The dataset comprised deeply sampled blood TCRbeta repertoires from subjects exposed to, actively infected with, or recovered from COVID-19. The repertoires were released in a freely available public database meant as a resource for research on the immune response to SARS-CoV-2. Where available, HLA class I and class II types were taken from metadata supplied by the sample provider and were not determined by assay-based typing. The material from the prospective study consisted of cDNA or gDNA derived from T cells, B-cell-depleted T cells, or PBMCs. Nearly every sample came with metadata listing a de-identified subject ID, COVID-19 status, age in years and sex.

TCRbeta CDR3 regions were amplified from genomic DNA using the immunoSEQ Assay, a bias-controlled multiplex PCR. On the study's bioinformatics: The number of nucleated cells in each sample was estimated by amplification of reference gene primers within the assay. To quantify the absolute abundance of each unique TCRbeta CDR3 rearrangement, sequence reads were collapsed and filtered. For each sample, productive Simpson clonality was calculated by taking the square root of Simpson's diversity index across productive rearrangements. Not all clones reach the TCRdb copy of this immuneACCESS table, which keeps in-frame sequences only. Checked studies attribute under half of the gap to unresolved V genes and leave the rest unexplained. The V and J calls and clone size come from that table; D and trimming were worked out from the DNA. For this sample the table gives more than 300,000 clones, of which approximately 90% were detected only once. Around 0.86% of the sample goes to the ten largest clones.

A note on this clone: This receptor's antigen is unknown. No much larger clone exists at a distance of one base, and base qualities are not known.

Cut back by 2 bases and 3 bases, the V and J ends lie 14 bases apart. CDR1 SEHNR and CDR2 FQNEAQ were looked up in the germline V gene (reference sequence). Reading from cysteine to phenylalanine, the CDR3 counts 16 amino acids. Left in the record is the CDR3 DNA by itself, 48 bases read in frame from the first base. Results and caveats for the whole study, not just this receptor: The amount of clinical and demographic metadata varied by source and participant and was provided uncurated.

Participants in the prospective study were enrolled through a virtual design, were aged roughly 18 to 100 years, and lived in roughly 25 United States geographic areas. To assign participants to cohorts, the prospective study relied on clinical history that participants themselves reported in a screening survey and a study questionnaire. Exposed participants were defined as having been in contact with someone with a PCR-confirmed or clinician-diagnosed COVID-19 case within 2 weeks of study entry. Each participant in the prospective study had whole blood, serum and a nasopharyngeal or oropharyngeal swab collected by mobile phlebotomists. Participants in the prospective study had the option to provide additional blood draws and questionnaires over a 2-month period. Blood samples from the prospective study were shipped frozen or at room temperature prior to DNA extraction.

The chain joins TRBV7-9 to TRBJ2-4, with a tentative D gene TRBD1 over 6 matching bases. The TCR originated in a woman aged 40 to 50 who had been exposed to COVID-19. Sequences were obtained from PBMCs or T cells enriched from blood (not recorded which). The CDR3 protein: CASSLQGKAVKNIQYF. The nucleotide sequence reads TGTGCCAGCAGCTTACAGGGGAAGGCGGTCAAAAACATTCAGTACTTC.